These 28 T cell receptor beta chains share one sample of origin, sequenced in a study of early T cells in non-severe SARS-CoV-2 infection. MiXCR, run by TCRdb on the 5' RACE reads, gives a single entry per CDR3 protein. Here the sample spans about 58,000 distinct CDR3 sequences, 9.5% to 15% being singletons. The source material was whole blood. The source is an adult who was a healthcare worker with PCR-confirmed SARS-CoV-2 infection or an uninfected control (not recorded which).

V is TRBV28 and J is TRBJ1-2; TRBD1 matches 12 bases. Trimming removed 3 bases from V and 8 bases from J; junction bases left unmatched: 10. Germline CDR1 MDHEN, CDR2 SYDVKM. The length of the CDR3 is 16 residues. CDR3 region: CASSFGTGGLSMGYTF. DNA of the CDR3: TGTGCCAGCAGTTTCGGGACAGGGGGCCTATCTATGGGCTACACCTTC.

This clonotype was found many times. DNA of the CDR3: TGTGCCAGCAGCCGGGGGGGGAATTCACCCCTCCACTTT. It yields the protein CASSRGGNSPLHF. This sequence joins TRBV7-9 and TRBJ1-6; perhaps TRBD1 as D (5 bases). CDR3 length: 13 amino acids. V was pared by 5 bases and J by 7 bases, with 9 bases between. Germline values: CDR1 SEHNR, CDR2 FQNEAQ (reference sequence).

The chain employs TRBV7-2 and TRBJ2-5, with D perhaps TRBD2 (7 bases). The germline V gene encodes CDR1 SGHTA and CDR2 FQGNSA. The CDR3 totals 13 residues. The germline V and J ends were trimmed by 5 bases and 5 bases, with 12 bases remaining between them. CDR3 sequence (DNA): TGTGCCAGCAGCCCCGGGGGGCTTGAGACCCAGTACTTC. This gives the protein CASSPGGLETQYF.

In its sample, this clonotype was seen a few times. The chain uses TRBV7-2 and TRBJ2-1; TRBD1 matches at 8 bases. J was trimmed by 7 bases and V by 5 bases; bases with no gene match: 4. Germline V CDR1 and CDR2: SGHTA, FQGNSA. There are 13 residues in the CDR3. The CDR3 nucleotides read TGTGCCAGCAGCCCGGACAGGGTGAATGAGCAGTTCTTC. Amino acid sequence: CASSPDRVNEQFF.

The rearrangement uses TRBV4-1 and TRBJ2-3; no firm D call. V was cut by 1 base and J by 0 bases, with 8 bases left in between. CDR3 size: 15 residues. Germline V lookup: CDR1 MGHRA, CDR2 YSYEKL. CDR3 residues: CASSQVAISTDTQYF. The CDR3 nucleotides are TGCGCCAGCAGCCAAGTGGCCATTAGCACAGATACGCAGTATTTT.

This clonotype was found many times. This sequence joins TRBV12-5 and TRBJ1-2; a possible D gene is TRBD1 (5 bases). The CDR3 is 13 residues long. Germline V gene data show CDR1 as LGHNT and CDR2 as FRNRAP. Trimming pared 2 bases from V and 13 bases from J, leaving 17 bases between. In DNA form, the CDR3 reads TGTGCTAGTGGTTTGACCGAATCCACAGGTAGCACCTTC. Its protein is CASGLTESTGSTF.

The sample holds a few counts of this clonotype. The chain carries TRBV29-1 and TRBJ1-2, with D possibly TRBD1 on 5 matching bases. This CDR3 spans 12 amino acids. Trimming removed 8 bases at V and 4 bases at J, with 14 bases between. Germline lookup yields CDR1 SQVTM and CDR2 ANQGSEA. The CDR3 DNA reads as TGCAGCTTCTATCAGGGATTCTATGGCTACACCTTC. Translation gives CSFYQGFYGYTF. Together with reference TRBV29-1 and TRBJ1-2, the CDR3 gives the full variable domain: SAVISQKPSRDICQRGTSLTIQCQVDSQVTMMFWYRQQPGQSLTLIATANQGSEATYESGFVIDKFPISRPNLTFSTLTVSNMSPEDSSIYLCSFYQGFYGYTFGSGTRLTVV.

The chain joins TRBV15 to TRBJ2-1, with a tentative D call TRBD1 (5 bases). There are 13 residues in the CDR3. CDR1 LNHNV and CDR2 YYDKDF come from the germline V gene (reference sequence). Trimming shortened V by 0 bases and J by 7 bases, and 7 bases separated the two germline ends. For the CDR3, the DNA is TGTGCCACCAGCAGAGATAGGGGTAATGAGCAGTTCTTC. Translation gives CATSRDRGNEQFF.

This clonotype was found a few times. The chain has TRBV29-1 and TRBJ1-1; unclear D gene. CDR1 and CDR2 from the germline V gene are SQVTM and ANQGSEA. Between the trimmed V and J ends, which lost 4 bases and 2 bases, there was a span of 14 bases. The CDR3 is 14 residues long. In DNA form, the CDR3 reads TGCAGCGTTGGCACCCCTGGAAGAAACACTGAAGCTTTCTTT. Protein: CSVGTPGRNTEAFF.

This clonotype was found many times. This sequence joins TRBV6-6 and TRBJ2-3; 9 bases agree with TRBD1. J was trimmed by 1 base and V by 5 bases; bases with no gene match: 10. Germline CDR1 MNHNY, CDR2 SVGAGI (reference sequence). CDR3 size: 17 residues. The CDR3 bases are TGTGCCAGCAGTGACAAAAACAGGGGGCGCGGCACAGATACGCAGTATTTT. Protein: CASSDKNRGRGTDTQYF.

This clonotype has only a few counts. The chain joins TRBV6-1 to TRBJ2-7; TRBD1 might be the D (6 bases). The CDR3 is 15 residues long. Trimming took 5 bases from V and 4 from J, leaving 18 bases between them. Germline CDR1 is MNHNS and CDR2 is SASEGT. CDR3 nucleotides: TGTGCCAGCAGTCTCAGGGGTCAGATCGGATACGAGCAGTACTTC. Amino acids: CASSLRGQIGYEQYF.

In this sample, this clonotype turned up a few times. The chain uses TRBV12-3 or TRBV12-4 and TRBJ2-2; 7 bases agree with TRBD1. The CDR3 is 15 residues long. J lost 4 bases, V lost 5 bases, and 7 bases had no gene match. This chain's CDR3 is CASSPETGPTGELFF. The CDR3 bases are TGTGCCAGCAGTCCTGAGACAGGGCCCACCGGGGAGCTGTTTTTT.

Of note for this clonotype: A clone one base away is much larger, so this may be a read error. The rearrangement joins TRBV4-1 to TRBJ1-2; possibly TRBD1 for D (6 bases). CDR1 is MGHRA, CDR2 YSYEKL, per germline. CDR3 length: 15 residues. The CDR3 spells CASGQVSGTPYGYTF. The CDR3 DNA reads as TGCGCCAGCGGCCAGGTCTCCGGGACACCCTATGGCTACACCTTC.

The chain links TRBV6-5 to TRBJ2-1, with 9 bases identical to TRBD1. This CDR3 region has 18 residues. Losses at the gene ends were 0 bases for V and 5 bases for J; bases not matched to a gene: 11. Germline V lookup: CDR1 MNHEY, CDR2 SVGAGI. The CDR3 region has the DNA TGTGCCAGCAGTTACTCGATCGGGAGGACAGGGGACCACAATGAGCAGTTCTTC. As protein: CASSYSIGRTGDHNEQFF.

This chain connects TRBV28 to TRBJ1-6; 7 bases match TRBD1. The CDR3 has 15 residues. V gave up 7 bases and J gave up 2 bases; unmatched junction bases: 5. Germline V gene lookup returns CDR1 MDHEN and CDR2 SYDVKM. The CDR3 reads CASKMGTAYNSPLHF. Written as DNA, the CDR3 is TGTGCCAGCAAAATGGGGACAGCCTATAATTCACCCCTCCACTTT. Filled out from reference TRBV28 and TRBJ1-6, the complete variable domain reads DVKVTQSSRYLVKRTGEKVFLECVQDMDHENMFWYRQDPGLGLRLIYFSYDVKMKEKGDIPEGYSVSREKKERFSLILESASTNQTSMYLCASKMGTAYNSPLHFGNGTRLTVT.

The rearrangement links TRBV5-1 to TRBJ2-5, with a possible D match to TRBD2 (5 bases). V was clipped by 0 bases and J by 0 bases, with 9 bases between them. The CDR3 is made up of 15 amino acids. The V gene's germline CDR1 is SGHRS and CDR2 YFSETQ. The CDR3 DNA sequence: TGCGCCAGCAGCTTGGGGACTGTGTACCAAGAGACCCAGTACTTC. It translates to CASSLGTVYQETQYF.

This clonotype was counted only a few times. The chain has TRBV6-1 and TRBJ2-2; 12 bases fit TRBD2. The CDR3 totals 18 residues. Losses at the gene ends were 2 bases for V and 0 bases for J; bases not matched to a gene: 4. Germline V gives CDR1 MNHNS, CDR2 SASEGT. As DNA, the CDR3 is TGTGCCAGCAGTGAACGGACTAGCGGGATCGCGAACACCGGGGAGCTGTTTTTT. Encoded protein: CASSERTSGIANTGELFF.

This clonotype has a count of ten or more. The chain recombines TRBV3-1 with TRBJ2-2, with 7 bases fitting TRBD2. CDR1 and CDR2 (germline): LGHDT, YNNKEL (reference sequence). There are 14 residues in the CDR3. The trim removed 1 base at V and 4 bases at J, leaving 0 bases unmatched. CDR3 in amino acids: CASSQGLATGELFF. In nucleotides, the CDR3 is TGTGCCAGCAGCCAAGGACTAGCCACCGGGGAGCTGTTTTTT.

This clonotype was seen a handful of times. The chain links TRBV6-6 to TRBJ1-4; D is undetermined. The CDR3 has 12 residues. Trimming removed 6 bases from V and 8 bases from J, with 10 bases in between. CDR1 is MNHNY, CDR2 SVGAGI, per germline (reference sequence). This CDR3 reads CASSQSREKLFF. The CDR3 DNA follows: TGTGCCAGCAGCCAATCCCGAGAAAAACTGTTTTTT.

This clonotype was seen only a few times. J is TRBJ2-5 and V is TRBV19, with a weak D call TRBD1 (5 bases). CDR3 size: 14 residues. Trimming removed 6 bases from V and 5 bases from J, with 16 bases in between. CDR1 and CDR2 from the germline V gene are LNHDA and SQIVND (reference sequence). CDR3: CASRLHARVETQYF. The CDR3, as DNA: TGTGCCAGTAGACTTCACGCCAGGGTTGAGACCCAGTACTTC.

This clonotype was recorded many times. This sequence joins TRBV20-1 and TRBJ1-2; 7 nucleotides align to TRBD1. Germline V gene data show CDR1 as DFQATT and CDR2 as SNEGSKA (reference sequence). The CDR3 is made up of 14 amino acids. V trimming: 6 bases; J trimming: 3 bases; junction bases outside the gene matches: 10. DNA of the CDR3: TGCAGTGCAAAGAGGAGGGACAGAGACTATGGCTACACCTTC. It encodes CSAKRRDRDYGYTF.

This CDR3 is CSVEVWGVNTEAFF. The DNA of the CDR3 is TGCAGCGTTGAAGTTTGGGGGGTAAACACTGAAGCTTTCTTT. J is TRBJ1-1 and V is TRBV29-1; tentative D call: TRBD1 (5 bases). V was shortened by 1 base and J by 2 bases, with 11 bases between the two germline ends. Germline V lookup: CDR1 SQVTM, CDR2 ANQGSEA. This CDR3 is 14 amino acids long.

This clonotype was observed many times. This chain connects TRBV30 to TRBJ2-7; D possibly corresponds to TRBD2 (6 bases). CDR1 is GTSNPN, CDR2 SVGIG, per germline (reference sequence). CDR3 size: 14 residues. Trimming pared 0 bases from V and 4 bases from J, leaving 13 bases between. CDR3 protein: CAWSVDGSMYEQYF. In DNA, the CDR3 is TGTGCCTGGAGTGTTGACGGGAGTATGTACGAGCAGTACTTC.

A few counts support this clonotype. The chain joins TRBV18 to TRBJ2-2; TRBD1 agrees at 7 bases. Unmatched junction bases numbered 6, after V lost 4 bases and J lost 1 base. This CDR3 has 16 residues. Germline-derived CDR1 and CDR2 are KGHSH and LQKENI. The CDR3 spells CASSRLQGKNTGELFF. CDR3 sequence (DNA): TGTGCCAGCTCACGGCTACAGGGGAAGAACACCGGGGAGCTGTTTTTT.

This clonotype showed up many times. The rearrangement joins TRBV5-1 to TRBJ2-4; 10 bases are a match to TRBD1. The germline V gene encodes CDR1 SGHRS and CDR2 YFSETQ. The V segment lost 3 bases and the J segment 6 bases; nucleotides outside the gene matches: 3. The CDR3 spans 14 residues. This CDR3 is CASSSTGGGNIQYF. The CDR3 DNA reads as TGCGCCAGCAGCTCGACAGGGGGCGGAAACATTCAGTACTTC.

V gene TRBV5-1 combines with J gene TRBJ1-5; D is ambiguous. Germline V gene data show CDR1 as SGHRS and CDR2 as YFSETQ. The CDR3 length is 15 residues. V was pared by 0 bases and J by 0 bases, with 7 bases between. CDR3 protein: CASSLGGDSNQPQHF. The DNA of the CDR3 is TGCGCCAGCAGCTTGGGAGGAGATAGCAATCAGCCCCAGCATTTT. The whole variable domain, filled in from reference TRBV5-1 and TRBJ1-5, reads KAGVTQTPRYLIKTRGQQVTLSCSPISGHRSVSWYQQTPGQGLQFLFEYFSETQRNKGNFPGRFSGRQFSNSRSEMNVSTLELGDSALYLCASSLGGDSNQPQHFGDGTRLSIL.

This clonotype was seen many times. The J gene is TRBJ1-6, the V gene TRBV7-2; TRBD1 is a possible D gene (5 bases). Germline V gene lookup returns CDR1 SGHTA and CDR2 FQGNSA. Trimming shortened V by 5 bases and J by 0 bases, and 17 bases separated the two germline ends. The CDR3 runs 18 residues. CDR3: CASSPFTVGGSYNSPLHF. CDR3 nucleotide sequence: TGTGCCAGCAGCCCCTTTACGGTGGGGGGCTCCTATAATTCACCCCTCCACTTT.

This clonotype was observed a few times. The CDR3 DNA reads TGTGCCAGCACCCCGGGGGGTAGCTCCTACGAGCAGTACTTC. Translated: CASTPGGSSYEQYF. This sequence joins TRBV9 and TRBJ2-7, with 7 bases that match TRBD2. From germline, CDR1 is SGDLS and CDR2 YYNGEE. This CDR3 region has 14 residues. J gave up 0 bases and V 6 bases, and 6 bases lay outside the gene matches. Complete variable domain (other parts from reference TRBV9 and TRBJ2-7): DSGVTQTPKHLITATGQRVTLRCSPRSGDLSVYWYQQSLDQGLQFLIQYYNGEERAKGNILERFSAQQFPDLHSELNLSSLELGDSALYFCASTPGGSSYEQYFGPGTRLTVT.